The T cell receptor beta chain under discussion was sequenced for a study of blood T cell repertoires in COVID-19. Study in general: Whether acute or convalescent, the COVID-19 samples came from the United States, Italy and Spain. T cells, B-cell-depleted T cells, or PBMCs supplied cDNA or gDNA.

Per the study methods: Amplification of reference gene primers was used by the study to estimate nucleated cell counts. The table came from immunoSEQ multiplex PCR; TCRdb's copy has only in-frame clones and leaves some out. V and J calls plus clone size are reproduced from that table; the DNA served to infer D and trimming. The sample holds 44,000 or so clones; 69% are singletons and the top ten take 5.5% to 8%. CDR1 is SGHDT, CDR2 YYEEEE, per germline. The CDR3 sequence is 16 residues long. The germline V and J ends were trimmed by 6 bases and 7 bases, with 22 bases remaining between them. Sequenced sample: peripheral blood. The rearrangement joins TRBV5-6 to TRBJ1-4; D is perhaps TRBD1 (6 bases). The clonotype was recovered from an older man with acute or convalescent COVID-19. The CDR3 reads CASISFTNRVGEKLFF. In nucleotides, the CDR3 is TGTGCCAGCATCAGCTTTACAAACAGGGTTGGTGAAAAACTGTTTTTT.